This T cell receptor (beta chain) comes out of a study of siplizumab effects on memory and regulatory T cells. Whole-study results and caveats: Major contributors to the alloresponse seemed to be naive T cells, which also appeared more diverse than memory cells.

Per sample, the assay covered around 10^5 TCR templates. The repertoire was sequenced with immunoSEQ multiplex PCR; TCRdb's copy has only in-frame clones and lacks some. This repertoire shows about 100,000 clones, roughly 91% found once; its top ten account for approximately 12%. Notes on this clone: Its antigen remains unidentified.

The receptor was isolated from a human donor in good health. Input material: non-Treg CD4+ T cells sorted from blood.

This chain's CDR3 is CAWSVQAGTGELFF. Written as DNA, the CDR3 is TGTGCCTGGAGTGTTCAGGCGGGCACCGGGGAGCTGTTTTTT. The V call is TRBV30, the J call TRBJ2-2, with a tentative D call TRBD2 (5 bases). The CDR3 covers 14 residues. CDR1 GTSNPN and CDR2 SVGIG come from the germline V gene (reference sequence). Trimming stripped 0 bases from V and 4 bases from J, with 9 bases between.